The 12 T cell receptor beta chains presented below share a single source sample, sequenced in a study of cytomegalovirus exposure and HLA in healthy donors. 13 Jbeta primers and 60 Vbeta primers were used for the PCR. Sequenced by immunoSEQ multiplex PCR; TCRdb stores in-frame clones only, minus some. The data contain approximately 110,000 clones, around three quarters of them singletons. Source material: PBMCs. The receptor set was obtained from a man over 45 in good health and CMV-seropositive.

The chain uses TRBV7-3 and TRBJ2-3; 12 bases are shared with TRBD2. Trimming took 4 bases from V and 6 from J; bases not matched to a gene: 2. The CDR3 totals 14 residues. Germline V gene sequence: CDR1 SGHTA, CDR2 FQGTGA. The chain's CDR3 is CASSSLAGGDTQYF. The CDR3 DNA reads TGTGCCAGCAGCTCCCTAGCGGGGGGGGATACGCAGTATTTT.

J is TRBJ2-7 and V is TRBV29-1, with D unresolved. CDR1 SQVTM and CDR2 ANQGSEA come from the germline V gene. CDR3 length equals 11 residues. The V end lost 2 bases, the J end lost 4 bases, and 6 bases lay between the germline ends. The CDR3 sequence: CSVESRYEQYF. The DNA of the CDR3 is TGCAGCGTTGAATCCAGATACGAGCAGTACTTC.

The J gene is TRBJ1-1, the V gene TRBV19; D is undetermined. V was clipped by 3 bases and J by 0 bases, with 14 bases between them. Germline CDR1 is LNHDA and CDR2 is SQIVND (reference sequence). CDR3 size: 16 residues. As DNA, the CDR3 is TGTGCCAGTAGTATTTGGAACAGCAGGATGAACACTGAAGCTTTCTTT. This codes for CASSIWNSRMNTEAFF.

CDR3 in DNA: TGTGCCAGCAGTGTTGTGGGGGCGAGAGGAAATCAGCCCCAGCATTTT. Translated: CASSVVGARGNQPQHF. This sequence joins TRBV2 and TRBJ1-5; the D gene is possibly TRBD1 (6 bases). Trimming removed 4 bases from V and 4 bases from J, with 17 bases in between. The CDR3 sequence is 16 residues long. The germline V gene has CDR1 SNHLY and CDR2 FYNNEI.

The chain has TRBV10-3 and TRBJ2-3, with D possibly being TRBD2 (7 bases). The CDR3 has 16 residues. Per the germline V gene, CDR1 is ENHRY and CDR2 is SYGVKD. V gave up 3 bases and J gave up 0 bases, with 13 bases separating them. The CDR3 bases are TGTGCCATCAGTGATGCGGGCGGGGGCAGCACAGATACGCAGTATTTT. It specifies CAISDAGGGSTDTQYF.

The V gene is TRBV9, the J gene TRBJ1-4; D is perhaps TRBD1 (5 bases). Per the germline V gene, CDR1 is SGDLS and CDR2 is YYNGEE. The CDR3 has 15 residues. V lost 0 bases and J 6 bases, leaving 12 bases between the germline ends. The CDR3 is CASSVGLGPHEKLFF. CDR3 DNA sequence: TGTGCCAGCAGCGTAGGACTGGGGCCCCATGAAAAACTGTTTTTT.

This clone was counted between two and nine times. This chain connects TRBV5-5 to TRBJ2-5; D remains ambiguous. The germline gives CDR1 SGHKS, CDR2 YYEKEE (reference sequence). The CDR3 extends over 13 amino acids. V lost 0 bases and J lost 11, with 14 bases in between. CDR3: CASSLDWPMEQYF. CDR3 in DNA: TGTGCCAGCAGCTTGGACTGGCCTATGGAGCAGTACTTC.

The V gene is TRBV27, the J gene TRBJ2-3; D may be TRBD1 (6 bases). The CDR3 extends over 16 amino acids. Germline V gene lookup returns CDR1 MNHEY and CDR2 SMNVEV (reference sequence). V was pared by 2 bases and J by 7 bases, with 19 bases between. CDR3 sequence reads: CASSLTFQGLRHTQYF. The CDR3 DNA reads TGTGCCAGCAGTTTAACTTTCCAGGGGCTAAGACATACGCAGTATTTT.

V gene TRBV6-6 combines with J gene TRBJ1-6, with 8 bases fitting TRBD1. V lost 6 bases and J lost 7; bases outside the gene matches: 2. Looked up from germline, CDR1 is MNHNY and CDR2 is SVGAGI (reference sequence). CDR3 length: 13 residues. The CDR3 DNA follows: TGTGCCAGCAGGAGGACAGGGAATTCACCCCTCCACTTT. Translation gives CASRRTGNSPLHF.

The chain is built from TRBV11-2 and TRBJ2-7; TRBD2 aligns across 7 bases. CDR1 and CDR2 (germline): SGHAT, FQNNGV. With 5 bases clipped from V and 1 base from J, the junction kept 2 bases outside the gene matches. The CDR3 extends over 13 amino acids. For the CDR3, the DNA is TGTGCCAGCAGCGGACTAGGATCCTACGAGCAGTACTTC. Protein: CASSGLGSYEQYF.

The rearrangement links TRBV19 to TRBJ2-1; TRBD1 matches at 7 bases. CDR3 length: 15 amino acids. Trimming at V came to 3 bases and at J to 4 bases, leaving 6 bases not matched to a gene. CDR1 and CDR2 (germline): LNHDA, SQIVND (reference sequence). The chain's CDR3 is CASSIEGAQYNEQFF. The CDR3 region has the DNA TGTGCCAGTAGTATTGAGGGGGCCCAATACAATGAGCAGTTCTTC.

The rearrangement joins TRBV6-1 to TRBJ1-2, with D possibly TRBD1 on 6 matching bases. The CDR3 sequence is 13 residues long. Per the germline V gene, CDR1 is MNHNS and CDR2 is SASEGT. V was cut by 6 bases and J by 8 bases, with 16 bases left in between. In nucleotides, the CDR3 is TGTGCCAGCAGGGAGGCAGGGGTGCCCGGCTACACCTTC. Translated, it gives CASREAGVPGYTF.